Below are 26 T cell receptor beta chains sequenced from a single sample in a study of blood T cell repertoires in COVID-19. Clones were read by immunoSEQ multiplex PCR, and TCRdb kept only the in-frame ones, dropping some. The sample holds approximately 360,000 clones, around 92% seen once. Sequenced sample: peripheral blood. These receptors were collected from a man in his forties with acute or convalescent COVID-19.

J is TRBJ2-2 and V is TRBV6-4, with 7 bases lining up with TRBD2. V trimming: 10 bases; J trimming: 3 bases; junction bases outside the gene matches: 11. The CDR3 has 15 amino acids. Per the germline V gene, CDR1 is MRHNA and CDR2 is SNTAGT. The CDR3 reads CATRRASGDTGELFF. The CDR3 region has the DNA TGTGCCACACGTCGGGCTAGCGGTGACACCGGGGAGCTGTTTTTT.

The V and J genes are TRBV14 and TRBJ1-2, with D uncertain. V dropped 0 bases and J dropped 3 bases, with 11 bases sitting between them. CDR3 size: 15 residues. Looked up from germline, CDR1 is SGHDN and CDR2 is FVKESK. The CDR3 sequence is CASSQDRLTHYGYTF. CDR3 coding DNA: TGTGCCAGCAGCCAAGATCGACTGACTCACTATGGCTACACCTTC.

The rearrangement joins TRBV28 to TRBJ1-5; 8 positions agree with TRBD1. V lost 5 bases and J lost 0; bases outside the gene matches: 3. The CDR3 consists of 15 residues. Germline V gene lookup returns CDR1 MDHEN and CDR2 SYDVKM. CDR3 sequence reads: CASSGTGDSNQPQHF. The CDR3 nucleotides are TGTGCCAGCAGTGGGACAGGAGATAGCAATCAGCCCCAGCATTTT.

The chain is built from TRBV12-5 and TRBJ2-5; D ambiguous. Germline CDR1 and CDR2: LGHNT and FRNRAP. The CDR3 length is 16 residues. V lost 2 bases and J lost 2, with 15 bases in between. The DNA of the CDR3 is TGTGCTAGTGGTTTGCCAACACCGACCGGGCAAGAGACCCAGTACTTC. Protein: CASGLPTPTGQETQYF.

This sequence joins TRBV7-9 and TRBJ1-1; 7 positions match TRBD1. The V gene's germline CDR1 is SEHNR and CDR2 FQNEAQ (reference sequence). The CDR3 is 12 amino acids. V shed 8 bases, J shed 5 bases, and the junction held 5 bases outside the gene matches. The CDR3 nucleotides are TGTGCCAGCCGTAAACAGGGGACTGAAGCTTTCTTT. Translating it yields CASRKQGTEAFF.

With respect to this clone: At one end, the junction sequence differs from germline, possibly due to a read error. This chain joins TRBV7-7 and TRBJ2-1, with TRBD1 identical over 11 bases. In germline, CDR1 is SSHAT, CDR2 FNYEAQ (reference sequence). This CDR3 has 15 amino acids. CDR3 sequence: CASSADRGPYNEQFF. In DNA form, the CDR3 reads TGTGCTAGCAGCGCGGACAGGGGGCCTTACAATGAGCAGTTCTTC.

J is TRBJ1-2 and V is TRBV7-9; D gene unclear. The V gene lost 4 bases and the J gene lost 4 bases, with 22 bases spanning the gap. This CDR3 has 17 amino acids. Germline CDR1 is SEHNR and CDR2 is FQNEAQ (reference sequence). The DNA of the CDR3 is TGTGCCAGCAGCTCCGGGATCTCTAGGGTTTCCGGCTATGGCTACACCTTC. It codes for CASSSGISRVSGYGYTF.

V is TRBV9 and J is TRBJ2-2; 9 positions agree with TRBD2. V lost 4 bases to trimming and J lost 4 bases; unmatched junction nucleotides: 8. CDR3 length equals 16 residues. Germline V gives CDR1 SGDLS, CDR2 YYNGEE. CDR3: CASSPRLAVLTGELFF. The CDR3 DNA is TGTGCCAGCAGCCCCAGACTAGCGGTTCTCACCGGGGAGCTGTTTTTT.

CDR3 bases: TGTGCCTGGGGTTTAGGGAGGGATGGAAACACCATATATTTT. This codes for CAWGLGRDGNTIYF. J is TRBJ1-3 and V is TRBV30, with D unclear. Germline assignment: CDR1 GTSNPN and CDR2 SVGIG (reference sequence). This CDR3 comprises 14 residues. The V gene lost 5 bases and the J gene lost 3 bases, with 14 bases spanning the gap. Supplemented by reference TRBV30 and TRBJ1-3, the full variable domain reads SQTIHQWPATLVQPVGSPLSLECTVEGTSNPNLYWYRQAAGRGLQLLFYSVGIGQISSEVPQNLSASRPQDRQFILSSKKLLLSDSGFYLCAWGLGRDGNTIYFGEGSWLTVV.

V is TRBV5-6 and J is TRBJ1-2, with TRBD1 matching over 7 bases. The CDR3 covers 12 residues. Germline CDR1 and CDR2: SGHDT and YYEEEE. V lost 4 bases, J lost 7 bases, and 4 bases stayed unmatched. The CDR3 region is CASSPQGFGYTF. The CDR3 DNA reads as TGTGCCAGCAGCCCACAGGGGTTTGGCTACACCTTC.

The J gene is TRBJ1-5, the V gene TRBV19; D gene ambiguous. The CDR3 contains 19 residues. Germline CDR1 reads LNHDA; CDR2 reads SQIVND (reference sequence). The germline V and J ends were trimmed by 5 bases and 1 base, with 24 bases remaining between them. The CDR3 spells CASSAPDFSTLGSNQPQHF. For the CDR3, the DNA is TGTGCCAGTAGTGCTCCGGACTTCTCGACTCTCGGGAGCAATCAGCCCCAGCATTTT.

The J gene is TRBJ1-1, the V gene TRBV7-2, with unresolved D. CDR1 is SGHTA, CDR2 FQGNSA, per germline. V gave up 4 bases and J gave up 2 bases, with 14 bases separating them. This CDR3 contains 15 residues. As DNA, the CDR3 is TGTGCCAGCAGCTCCCTAATACAGCCAAACACTGAAGCTTTCTTT. It translates to CASSSLIQPNTEAFF.

The chain uses TRBV7-2 and TRBJ1-3; 7 nucleotides match TRBD1. V lost 5 bases, J lost 1 base, and 8 bases stayed unmatched. The CDR3 is 16 residues long. CDR1 and CDR2 from the germline V gene are SGHTA and FQGNSA. The CDR3 DNA sequence: TGTGCCAGCAGCATCGACAGGGTTCTGTCTGGAAACACCATATATTTT. This translates into CASSIDRVLSGNTIYF.

V usage is TRBV7-8 and J usage is TRBJ1-1; TRBD1 is a possible D gene (5 bases). Trimming pared 1 base from V and 1 base from J, leaving 13 bases between. This CDR3 contains 16 residues. The V gene's germline CDR1 is SGHVS and CDR2 FQNEAQ. The CDR3 protein is CASSLVMRQSNTEAFF. The CDR3 DNA reads TGTGCCAGCAGCTTAGTTATGAGACAGTCGAACACTGAAGCTTTCTTT.

This clone was picked up one time. The V gene is TRBV9, the J gene TRBJ2-7; TRBD1 matches 8 bases. J lost 6 bases, V lost 3 bases, and 5 bases had no gene match. From germline, CDR1 is SGDLS and CDR2 YYNGEE. This CDR3 contains 13 residues. The CDR3 nucleotides are TGTGCCAGCAGCGCGGACAGGGTGGGCGAGCAGTACTTC. It specifies CASSADRVGEQYF.

The V gene is TRBV2, the J gene TRBJ2-2; 10 nucleotides align to TRBD2. CDR3 length: 16 residues. The junction had 7 bases not matched to a gene; V was cut back by 2 bases and J by 7 bases. Looked up from germline, CDR1 is SNHLY and CDR2 is FYNNEI. The CDR3 DNA is TGTGCCAGCAGTGAACAGTCTAGCGGGGGAAACGGGGAGCTGTTTTTT. It translates to CASSEQSSGGNGELFF.

This chain links TRBV5-1 with TRBJ2-7; 7 bases fit TRBD1. Germline lookup yields CDR1 SGHRS and CDR2 YFSETQ. The CDR3 length is 14 residues. V lost 3 bases, J lost 2 bases, and 5 bases stayed unmatched. The CDR3: CASSYGTATYEQYF. DNA of the CDR3: TGCGCCAGCAGCTATGGGACAGCCACCTACGAGCAGTACTTC.

This clone turned up a few times. The chain links TRBV7-3 to TRBJ2-1, with TRBD2 as a possible D gene (6 bases). V gave up 4 bases and J gave up 15 bases, with 19 bases separating them. The CDR3 extends over 13 amino acids. Germline V gene sequence: CDR1 SGHTA, CDR2 FQGTGA. The CDR3 reads CASSSTSLATWFF. The CDR3 DNA follows: TGTGCCAGCAGCTCAACCTCTCTAGCGACGTGGTTCTTC.

The chain employs TRBV25-1 and TRBJ2-5, with 7 bases aligning to TRBD2. V trimming: 5 bases; J trimming: 4 bases; junction bases outside the gene matches: 10. The CDR3 consists of 15 residues. Germline V gene sequence: CDR1 MGHDK, CDR2 SYGVNS. The DNA for the CDR3 is TGTGCCAGCAGTATATACGGCGGGAGCCCAGAGACCCAGTACTTC. Residues: CASSIYGGSPETQYF.

Here the CDR3 reads CAWSLIGAVAEAFF. CDR3 in DNA: TGTGCCTGGAGTTTGATTGGGGCGGTAGCTGAAGCTTTCTTT. The chain combines TRBV30 with TRBJ1-1; a possible D gene is TRBD1 (5 bases). Trimming took off 2 bases at V and 6 bases at J, with 16 bases between the two ends. CDR1 is GTSNPN and CDR2 is SVGIG in the germline V gene (reference sequence). The CDR3 contains 14 residues. The complete variable domain, with remaining parts taken from reference TRBV30 and TRBJ1-1, reads SQTIHQWPATLVQPVGSPLSLECTVEGTSNPNLYWYRQAAGRGLQLLFYSVGIGQISSEVPQNLSASRPQDRQFILSSKKLLLSDSGFYLCAWSLIGAVAEAFFGQGTRLTVV.

The chain couples TRBV11-2 to TRBJ2-1, with a tentative D call TRBD2 (5 bases). CDR1 SGHAT and CDR2 FQNNGV come from the germline V gene. This CDR3 comprises 12 residues. Trimming took 2 bases from V and 15 from J, leaving 14 bases between them. This CDR3 reads CASSLFPTSSFF. The CDR3, as DNA: TGTGCCAGCAGCTTATTCCCAACTAGTTCGTTCTTC. Full variable domain (rest looked up from reference TRBV11-2 and TRBJ2-1): EAGVAQSPRYKIIEKRQSVAFWCNPISGHATLYWYQQILGQGPKLLIQFQNNGVVDDSQLPKDRFSAERLKGVDSTLKIQPAKLEDSAVYLCASSLFPTSSFFGPGTRLTVL.

The CDR3 DNA reads as TGTGCCAGCAGTTCGGGTGGGCAGTTCTTC. Protein sequence: CASSSGGQFF. The chain combines TRBV28 with TRBJ2-1, with no clear D. The CDR3 has 10 residues. The germline V gene encodes CDR1 MDHEN and CDR2 SYDVKM. The germline V and J ends were trimmed by 4 bases and 12 bases, with 7 bases remaining between them.

This rearrangement joins TRBV6-5 to TRBJ1-1; no definite D call. The V gene's germline CDR1 is MNHEY and CDR2 SVGAGI. The CDR3 spans 13 residues. The ends were cut back, 0 bases at V and 4 bases at J, with 6 bases in the middle. In nucleotides, the CDR3 is TGTGCCAGCAGTTACTCGTTCTCCACTGAAGCTTTCTTT. Its protein product is CASSYSFSTEAFF.

In its sample, this clone was seen a few times. The chain has TRBV3-1 (or the pseudogene TRBV3-2) and TRBJ2-5; tentatively, D is TRBD2 (5 bases). CDR1 is LGHDT, CDR2 YNNKEL, per germline (reference sequence). V was trimmed by 1 base and J by 4 bases, leaving 19 bases between them. The CDR3 sequence is 17 residues long. The CDR3 DNA is TGTGCCAGCAGCCAAGGGGGTTGGGGTGGCGAGGGAGAGACCCAGTACTTC. Its protein is CASSQGGWGGEGETQYF.

The chain links TRBV18 to TRBJ2-1; TRBD2 agrees at 9 bases. J lost 7 bases, V lost 3 bases, and 7 bases had no gene match. This CDR3 has 15 residues. The germline V gene encodes CDR1 KGHSH and CDR2 LQKENI. The DNA of the CDR3 is TGTGCCAGCTCACCGGTACCCGGACTAGCGAATGAGCAGTTCTTC. It yields the protein CASSPVPGLANEQFF.

This clone was detected a few times. This chain joins TRBV2 and TRBJ2-1, with D uncertain. V lost 4 bases and J lost 5, with 12 bases in between. Germline V gene lookup returns CDR1 SNHLY and CDR2 FYNNEI. The CDR3 loop spans 14 amino acids. The CDR3 DNA sequence: TGTGCCAGCAGTGGAATATACAGAGACAATGAGCAGTTCTTC. Translation gives CASSGIYRDNEQFF.